Listed here are 17 T cell receptor beta chains from one sample, sequenced in a study of post-analysis software for immune sequencing data. Which antigens these TCRs recognize remains unknown. Unique-molecular-identifier-tagged TCR beta cDNA libraries were used. TCRdb reanalysed the PCR reads using MiXCR and keeps one entry per CDR3 protein. The sample has roughly 800,000 distinct CDR3 sequences, about 43% seen once. Study findings and constraints: Higher frequency in patients than in controls was seen for about five TRBV segments, with TRBV5-6, TRBV5-1 and TRBV20-1 among them.

Sequencing used blood. The receptors here all came from a girl aged 5 to 17 with multiple sclerosis.

V gene TRBV27 combines with J gene TRBJ2-1, with 7 bases matching TRBD2. CDR1 MNHEY and CDR2 SMNVEV come from the germline V gene (reference sequence). The CDR3 runs 14 residues. V shed 6 bases, J shed 7 bases, and the junction held 9 bases outside the gene matches. The CDR3 nucleotides read TGTGCCAGCAGCTCTGAGATTAGCGGGAATGAGCAGTTCTTC. It translates to CASSSEISGNEQFF.

A few counts support this clonotype. The chain is built from TRBV7-3 and TRBJ2-6; 8 nucleotides match TRBD2. V gave up 5 bases and J gave up 0 bases; unmatched junction bases: 12. Germline V CDR1 and CDR2: SGHTA, FQGTGA. CDR3 size: 19 residues. The CDR3 reads CASSRTLADPSSGANVLTF. CDR3 bases: TGTGCCAGCAGCCGAACACTAGCGGATCCTAGCTCTGGGGCCAACGTCCTGACTTTC.

This clonotype has only a few counts. The genes are TRBV20-1 and TRBJ2-3, with D perhaps TRBD2 (5 bases). The CDR3 sequence is 16 residues long. In germline, CDR1 is DFQATT, CDR2 SNEGSKA (reference sequence). Trimming took 0 bases from V and 0 from J, leaving 13 bases between them. CDR3 region: CSARDLVRGSTDTQYF. As DNA, the CDR3 is TGCAGTGCTAGAGATTTGGTGCGCGGGAGCACAGATACGCAGTATTTT.

The chain employs TRBV10-3 and TRBJ2-5; 8 positions match TRBD2. V was pared by 3 bases and J by 11 bases, with 11 bases of the junction left unmatched. The germline V gene encodes CDR1 ENHRY and CDR2 SYGVKD. The CDR3 sequence is 14 residues long. The CDR3 sequence: CAISDGLAGNEQYF. The CDR3 DNA sequence: TGTGCCATCAGTGACGGACTAGCTGGGAATGAGCAGTACTTC.

This chain connects TRBV20-1 to TRBJ1-4; D unclear. The germline V gene encodes CDR1 DFQATT and CDR2 SNEGSKA (reference sequence). This CDR3 contains 11 residues. Trimming shortened V by 5 bases and J by 5 bases, and 6 bases separated the two germline ends. The CDR3 DNA reads as TGCAGTGCTGGATTAAATGAAAAACTGTTTTTT. It specifies CSAGLNEKLFF.

The chain uses TRBV9 and TRBJ2-7, with 11 bases aligning to TRBD2. Matching the DNA end better, TRBJ2-5 makes the J call doubtful. CDR1 SGDLS and CDR2 YYNGEE come from the germline V gene. The CDR3 runs to 16 residues. This CDR3 is CASSGLAGGPMETQYF. The CDR3 bases are TGTGCCAGCAGCGGCTTAGCGGGAGGGCCAATGGAGACCCAGTACTTC.

The V gene is TRBV10-3, the J gene TRBJ2-3, with 13 bases aligning to TRBD2. CDR1 and CDR2 (germline): ENHRY, SYGVKD. The CDR3 sequence is 16 residues long. V gave up 4 bases and J gave up 4 bases; unmatched junction bases: 5. CDR3 region: CAISGTSGSIADTQYF. The CDR3 coding sequence is TGTGCCATCAGTGGGACTAGCGGGAGTATCGCAGATACGCAGTATTTT.

The chain joins TRBV10-2 to TRBJ1-1; D is undetermined. This CDR3 region has 13 residues. CDR1 and CDR2 from the germline V gene are WSHSY and SAAADI. Trimming pared 5 bases from V and 7 bases from J, leaving 14 bases between. The CDR3 here is CASSIDLHREAFF. CDR3 nucleotide sequence: TGCGCCAGCAGTATTGACCTACACCGTGAAGCTTTCTTT.

This clonotype showed up just a few times. The V gene is TRBV29-1, the J gene TRBJ2-7, with 7 nucleotides matching TRBD1. J was trimmed by 2 bases and V by 4 bases; bases with no gene match: 2. CDR3 length: 12 amino acids. Per the germline V gene, CDR1 is SQVTM and CDR2 is ANQGSEA. CDR3 sequence: CSVVDRAYEQYF. CDR3 DNA: TGCAGCGTTGTTGACAGGGCCTACGAGCAGTACTTC.

The chain links TRBV20-1 to TRBJ2-3; 9 nucleotides align to TRBD2. V trimming: 1 base; J trimming: 4 bases; junction bases outside the gene matches: 6. CDR1 and CDR2 (germline): DFQATT, SNEGSKA (reference sequence). CDR3 size: 15 residues. The CDR3: CSARGWREGADTQYF. CDR3 bases: TGCAGTGCTAGAGGTTGGCGGGAGGGGGCAGATACGCAGTATTTT.

CDR3: CASSLEWAGAQTANYGYTF. As DNA, the CDR3 is TGTGCCAGCAGCTTAGAATGGGCAGGCGCTCAGACAGCTAACTATGGCTACACCTTC. The chain has TRBV7-9 and TRBJ1-2; a weak D match, TRBD1 (5 bases). Germline V gene lookup returns CDR1 SEHNR and CDR2 FQNEAQ (reference sequence). Trimming left V 1 base short and J 0 bases short, with 21 bases between. This CDR3 contains 19 residues.

This clonotype was observed a handful of times. V usage is TRBV7-3 and J usage is TRBJ2-3; tentatively, D is TRBD1 (6 bases). The CDR3 has 14 residues. The V gene lost 11 bases and the J gene lost 6 bases, with 21 bases spanning the gap. Per germline, CDR1 SGHTA and CDR2 FQGTGA. CDR3 nucleotide sequence: TGTGCCTCTAACAACAGGGCTCCCGGGGATACGCAGTATTTT. This translates into CASNNRAPGDTQYF.

This clonotype occurred many times. The chain links TRBV12-3 or TRBV12-4 to TRBJ2-3; 9 bases line up with TRBD2. The CDR3 contains 14 residues. The J segment lost 5 bases and the V segment lost 3 bases, leaving 3 bases of the junction unmatched. In DNA form, the CDR3 reads TGTGCCAGCAGTTTCTCTAGCGGGGTAGATACGCAGTATTTT. This translates into CASSFSSGVDTQYF.

The J gene is TRBJ2-1, the V gene TRBV29-1, with TRBD2 identical over 10 bases. This CDR3 is 13 amino acids long. Germline CDR1 and CDR2: SQVTM and ANQGSEA. V was clipped by 8 bases and J by 10 bases; unmatched bases: 11. The DNA of the CDR3 is TGCAGCACAGGACTAGCGGTTGTAAGCGAGCAGTTCTTC. Its protein is CSTGLAVVSEQFF.

The chain combines TRBV12-3 or TRBV12-4 with TRBJ1-1; D remains unclear. The CDR3 loop spans 13 amino acids. Trimming left V 2 bases short and J 11 bases short, with 15 bases between. The CDR3 DNA sequence: TGTGCCAGCAGTTTATCCAGCGGGCCTCTGGCTTTCTTT. Translating it yields CASSLSSGPLAFF.

This rearrangement joins TRBV6-2 or TRBV6-3 to TRBJ2-7; D uncertain. Looked up from germline, CDR1 is MNHEY and CDR2 is SVGEGT. Deletions cut 7 bases from V and 0 bases from J, with 16 bases between. The length of the CDR3 is 15 residues. The CDR3 loop is CASKPRVTHSYEQYF. CDR3 DNA: TGTGCCAGCAAACCCCGGGTTACCCACTCCTACGAGCAGTACTTC.

The CDR3 sequence is CSASKAAAYEQYF. In DNA, the CDR3 is TGCAGTGCTAGTAAGGCGGCTGCCTACGAGCAGTACTTC. The chain links TRBV20-1 to TRBJ2-7; D uncertain. Germline lookup yields CDR1 DFQATT and CDR2 SNEGSKA (reference sequence). The CDR3 totals 13 residues. Trimming took 3 bases from V and 2 from J, leaving 11 bases between them.